The source of this TCR beta chain is a study of T cell repertoires in cytomegalovirus infection. General observations from the study: Totalled public TCR beta family frequency picked out people who carried CMV plus the relevant HLA. Across the ex vivo response, the dominant clonotypes were HLA-C-restricted CMV-specific TCR beta clonotypes.

CDR3 size: 19 residues. The V gene's germline CDR1 is LGHNT and CDR2 FRNRAP. TCRdb reanalysed the reads using MiXCR and keeps one entry per CDR3 protein. Altogether 7,500 to 9,000 distinct CDR3 sequences are present, approximately 49% being singletons, with the ten largest covering about 77%. This clonotype was counted between two and nine times. Its antigen is unknown. Relative to the germline gene, one junction end is altered; a read error may explain this. The sequenced sample consisted of PBMCs, sequenced either directly or after in vitro stimulation (not recorded which). The chain recombines TRBV12-5 with TRBJ2-1; D gene ambiguous. The clonotype originates from a human donor in good health (CMV status not recorded). Some clones in this sample may be carry-over from other donors' samples. The CDR3, as DNA: TGTGCGAGTGGTTTGGTATCGGTAATAGGGTCCGTCCCCTACAATGAGAAGTTCTTC. Translated, it gives CASGLVSVIGSVPYNEKFF.